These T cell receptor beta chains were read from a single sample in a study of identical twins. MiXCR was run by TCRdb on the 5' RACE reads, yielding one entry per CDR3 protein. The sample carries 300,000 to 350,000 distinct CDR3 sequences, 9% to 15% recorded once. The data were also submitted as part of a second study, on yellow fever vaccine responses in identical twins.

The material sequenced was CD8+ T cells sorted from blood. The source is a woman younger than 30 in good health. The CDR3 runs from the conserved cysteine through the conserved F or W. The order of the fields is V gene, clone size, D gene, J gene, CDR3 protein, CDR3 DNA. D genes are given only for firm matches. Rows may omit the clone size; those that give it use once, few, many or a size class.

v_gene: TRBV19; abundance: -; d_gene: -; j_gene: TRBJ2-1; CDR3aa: CASSIALDRSSYNEQFF; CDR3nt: TGTGCCAGTAGTATAGCTCTCGACCGGAGCTCCTACAATGAGCAGTTCTTC
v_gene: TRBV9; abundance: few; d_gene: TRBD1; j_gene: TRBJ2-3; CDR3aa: CASSAYGQGREDTQYF; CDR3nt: TGTGCCAGCAGCGCTTACGGACAGGGGCGGGAAGATACGCAGTATTTT
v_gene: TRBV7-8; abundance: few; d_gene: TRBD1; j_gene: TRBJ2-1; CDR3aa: CASSFNRGLYNEQFF; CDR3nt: TGTGCCAGCAGCTTCAACAGGGGGCTCTACAATGAGCAGTTCTTC
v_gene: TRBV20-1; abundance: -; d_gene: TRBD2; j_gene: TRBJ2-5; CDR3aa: CSARDRLAGFKETQYF; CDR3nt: TGCAGTGCTAGAGATCGCCTAGCGGGCTTCAAAGAGACCCAGTACTTC
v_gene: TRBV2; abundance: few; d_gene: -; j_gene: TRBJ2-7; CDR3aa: CASSGRRKGVYEQYF; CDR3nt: TGTGCCAGCAGTGGTCGCAGGAAGGGGGTCTACGAGCAGTACTTC
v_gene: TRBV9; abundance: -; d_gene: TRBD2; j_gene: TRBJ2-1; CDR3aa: CASSYSGVGFREQFF; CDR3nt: TGTGCCAGCAGCTACAGCGGGGTGGGATTTCGTGAGCAGTTCTTC
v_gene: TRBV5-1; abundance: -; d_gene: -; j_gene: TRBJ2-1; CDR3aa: CATSWRGPYNEQFF; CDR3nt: TGCGCCACCTCTTGGAGGGGACCCTACAATGAGCAGTTCTTC
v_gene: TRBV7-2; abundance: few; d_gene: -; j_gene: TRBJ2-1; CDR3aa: CASSTHGGRSYNEQFF; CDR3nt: TGTGCCAGCAGCACTCACGGGGGCCGCTCCTACAATGAGCAGTTCTTC
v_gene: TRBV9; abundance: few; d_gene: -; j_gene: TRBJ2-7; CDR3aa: CASSPDTGTDEQYF; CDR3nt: TGTGCCAGCAGCCCGGATACGGGAACCGACGAGCAGTACTTC
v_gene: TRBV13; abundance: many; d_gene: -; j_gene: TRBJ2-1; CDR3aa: CASSLEGGNEQFF; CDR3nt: TGTGCCAGCAGTTTAGAGGGAGGCAATGAGCAGTTCTTC
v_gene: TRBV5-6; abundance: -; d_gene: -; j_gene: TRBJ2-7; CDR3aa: CASSLAGNSYEQYF; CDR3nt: TGTGCCAGCAGCTTGGCGGGTAACTCCTACGAGCAGTACTTC
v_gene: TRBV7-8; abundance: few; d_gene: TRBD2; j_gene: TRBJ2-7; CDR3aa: CASSLGGVAGVSYEQYF; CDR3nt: TGTGCCAGCAGCTTAGGCGGGGTGGCGGGAGTCTCCTACGAGCAGTACTTC
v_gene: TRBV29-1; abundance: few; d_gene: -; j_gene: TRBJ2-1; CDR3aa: CSEIGPTALGDNEQFF; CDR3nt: TGCAGCGAGATCGGACCGACAGCCCTGGGGGACAATGAGCAGTTCTTC
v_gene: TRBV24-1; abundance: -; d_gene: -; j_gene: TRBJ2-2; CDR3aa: CATSDLQVGSGELFF; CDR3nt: TGTGCCACCAGTGATTTGCAAGTGGGTTCCGGGGAGCTGTTTTTT
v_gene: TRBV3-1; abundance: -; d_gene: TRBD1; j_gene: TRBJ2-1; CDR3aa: CACSQVRRTGADEQFF; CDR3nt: TGTGCCTGCAGCCAAGTTCGGAGGACAGGGGCGGATGAGCAGTTCTTC
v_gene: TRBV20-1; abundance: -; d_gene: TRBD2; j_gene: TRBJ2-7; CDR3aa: CSARDTGTSGYEQYF; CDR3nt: TGCAGTGCTAGAGATACCGGGACTAGCGGCTACGAACAGTACTTC
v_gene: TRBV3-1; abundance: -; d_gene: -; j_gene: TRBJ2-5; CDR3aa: CAICLLAPSSTEKETQYF; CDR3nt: TGTGCCATCTGCCTACTAGCCCCGTCATCCACCGAGAAAGAGACCCAGTACTTC
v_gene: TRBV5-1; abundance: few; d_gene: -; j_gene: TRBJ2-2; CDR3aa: CASSRENTGELFF; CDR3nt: TGCGCCAGCTCCAGGGAGAACACCGGGGAGCTGTTTTTT
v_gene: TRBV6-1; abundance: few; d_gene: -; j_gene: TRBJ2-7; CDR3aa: CASSAGTASYEQYF; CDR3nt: TGTGCCAGCAGTGCCGGGACGGCCTCCTACGAGCAGTACTTC
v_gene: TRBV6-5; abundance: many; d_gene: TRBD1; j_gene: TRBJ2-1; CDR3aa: CASSPQGTEQFF; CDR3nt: TGTGCCAGCAGCCCACAGGGGACTGAGCAGTTCTTC
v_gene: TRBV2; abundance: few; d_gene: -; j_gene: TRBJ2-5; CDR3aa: CASSEAAGGVEVETQYF; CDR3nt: TGTGCCAGCAGTGAAGCTGCCGGCGGGGTCGAGGTAGAGACCCAGTACTTC
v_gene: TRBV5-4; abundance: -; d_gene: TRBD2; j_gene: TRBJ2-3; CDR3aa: CASSPGLAKDTQYF; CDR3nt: TGTGCCAGCAGCCCTGGACTAGCGAAAGATACGCAGTATTTT
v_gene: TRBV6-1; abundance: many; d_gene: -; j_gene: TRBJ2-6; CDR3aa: CASSDGYSGANVLTF; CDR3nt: TGTGCCAGCAGTGACGGTTACTCTGGGGCCAACGTCCTGACTTTC
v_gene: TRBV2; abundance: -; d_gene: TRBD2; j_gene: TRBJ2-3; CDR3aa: CASSEAAGESGGSPSTDTQYF; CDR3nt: TGTGCCAGCAGTGAAGCCGCAGGGGAAAGCGGGGGGTCACCTAGCACAGATACGCAGTATTTT
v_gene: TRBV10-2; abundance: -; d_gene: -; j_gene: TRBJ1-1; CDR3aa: CASSDLGINTEAFF; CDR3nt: TGCGCCAGCAGTGACTTAGGGATTAACACTGAAGCTTTCTTT
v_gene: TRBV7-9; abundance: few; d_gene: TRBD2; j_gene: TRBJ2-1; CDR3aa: CASSPRGVAGYNEQFF; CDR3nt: TGTGCCAGCAGCCCCCGGGGGGTAGCGGGGTACAATGAGCAGTTCTTC
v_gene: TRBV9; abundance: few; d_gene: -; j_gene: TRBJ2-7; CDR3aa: CASSVEDSLHEQYF; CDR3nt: TGTGCCAGCAGCGTAGAGGACAGTCTCCACGAGCAGTACTTC
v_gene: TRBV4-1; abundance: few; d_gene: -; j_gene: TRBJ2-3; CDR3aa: CASSHPTDSRAEKSSTDTQYF; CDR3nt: TGCGCCAGCAGCCACCCCACAGATTCCCGGGCGGAAAAATCTAGCACAGATACGCAGTATTTT
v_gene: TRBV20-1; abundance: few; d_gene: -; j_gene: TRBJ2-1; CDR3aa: CSARRFVADEYNEQFF; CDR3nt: TGCAGTGCTAGGAGATTCGTAGCGGACGAATACAATGAGCAGTTCTTC
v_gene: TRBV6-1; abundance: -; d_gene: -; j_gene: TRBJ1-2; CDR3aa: CASSDPYMTESFNYGYTF; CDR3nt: TGTGCCAGCAGCGACCCTTATATGACTGAATCTTTTAACTATGGCTACACCTTC
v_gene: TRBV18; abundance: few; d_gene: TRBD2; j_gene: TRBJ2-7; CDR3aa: CASSPPIAGVYEQYF; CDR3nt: TGTGCCAGCTCACCACCGATAGCGGGAGTATACGAGCAGTACTTC
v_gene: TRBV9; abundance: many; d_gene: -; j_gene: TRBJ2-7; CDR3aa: CASSPRPGTYSYEQYF; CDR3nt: TGTGCCAGCAGCCCGCGTCCGGGGACGTACTCCTACGAGCAGTACTTC